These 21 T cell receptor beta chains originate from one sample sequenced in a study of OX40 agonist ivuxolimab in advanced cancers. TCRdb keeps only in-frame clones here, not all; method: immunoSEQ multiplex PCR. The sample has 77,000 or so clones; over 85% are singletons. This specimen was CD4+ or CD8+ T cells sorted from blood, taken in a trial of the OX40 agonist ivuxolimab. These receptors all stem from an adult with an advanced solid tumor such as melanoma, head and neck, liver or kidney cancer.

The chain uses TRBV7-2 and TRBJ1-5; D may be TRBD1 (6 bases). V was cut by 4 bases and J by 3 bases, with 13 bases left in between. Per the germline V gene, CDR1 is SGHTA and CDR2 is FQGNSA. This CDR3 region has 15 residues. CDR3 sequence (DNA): TGTGCCAGCAGCTGGACAGAATTTTCCAATCAGCCCCAGCATTTT. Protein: CASSWTEFSNQPQHF.

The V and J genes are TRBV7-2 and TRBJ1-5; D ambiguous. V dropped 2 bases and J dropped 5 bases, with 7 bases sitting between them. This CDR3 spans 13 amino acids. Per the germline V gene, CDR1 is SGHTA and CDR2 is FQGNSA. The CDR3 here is CASSLWRDQPQHF. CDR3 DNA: TGTGCCAGCAGCTTATGGAGGGATCAGCCCCAGCATTTT.

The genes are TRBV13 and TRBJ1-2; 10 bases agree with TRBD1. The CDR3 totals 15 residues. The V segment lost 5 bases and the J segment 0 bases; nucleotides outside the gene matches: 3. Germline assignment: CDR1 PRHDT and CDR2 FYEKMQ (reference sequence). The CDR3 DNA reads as TGTGCCAGCAGCGGGACAGGGGCAGCTAACTATGGCTACACCTTC. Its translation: CASSGTGAANYGYTF.

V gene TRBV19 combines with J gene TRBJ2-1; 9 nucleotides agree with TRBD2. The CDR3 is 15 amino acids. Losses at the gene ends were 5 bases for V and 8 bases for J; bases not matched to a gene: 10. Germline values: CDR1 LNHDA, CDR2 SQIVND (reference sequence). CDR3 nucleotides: TGTGCCAGTAGTCTTGCGGGAGGGGTGGTAGATGAGCAGTTCTTC. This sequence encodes CASSLAGGVVDEQFF.

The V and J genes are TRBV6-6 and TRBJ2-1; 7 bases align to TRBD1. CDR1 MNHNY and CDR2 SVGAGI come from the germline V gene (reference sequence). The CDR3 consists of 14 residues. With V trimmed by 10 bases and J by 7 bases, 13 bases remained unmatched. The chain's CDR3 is CATPPGGSLNEQFF. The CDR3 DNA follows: TGTGCCACCCCCCCAGGGGGTAGCCTTAATGAGCAGTTCTTC.

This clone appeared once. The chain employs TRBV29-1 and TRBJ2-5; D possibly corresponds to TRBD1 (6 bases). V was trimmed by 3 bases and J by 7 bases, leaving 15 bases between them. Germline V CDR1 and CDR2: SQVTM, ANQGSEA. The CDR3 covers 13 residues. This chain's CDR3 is CSVDGQGLGTQYF. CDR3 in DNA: TGCAGCGTTGACGGGCAGGGGCTAGGGACCCAGTACTTC.

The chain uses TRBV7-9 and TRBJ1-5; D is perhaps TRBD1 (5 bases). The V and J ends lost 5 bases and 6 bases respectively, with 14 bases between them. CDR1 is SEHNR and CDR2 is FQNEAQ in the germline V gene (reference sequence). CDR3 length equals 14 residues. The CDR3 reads CASSEDGASQPQHF. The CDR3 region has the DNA TGTGCCAGCAGCGAGGACGGGGCTTCTCAGCCCCAGCATTTT.

CDR3 sequence (DNA): TGCGCCAGCAGCCGGGGGGGGCTGGAAGAAAAACTGTTTTTT. It is translated as CASSRGGLEEKLFF. V gene TRBV4-1 combines with J gene TRBJ1-4; TRBD1 is a possible D gene (6 bases). With 4 bases removed from V and 8 bases from J, the gap between germline ends came to 14 bases. CDR1 MGHRA and CDR2 YSYEKL come from the germline V gene. The CDR3 is 14 amino acids.

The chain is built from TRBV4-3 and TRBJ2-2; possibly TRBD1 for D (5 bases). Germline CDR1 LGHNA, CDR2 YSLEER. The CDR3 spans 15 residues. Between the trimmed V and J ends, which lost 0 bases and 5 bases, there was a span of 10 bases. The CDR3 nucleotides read TGCGCCAGCAGCCAAGAAGGGGTTGGGACCGGGGAGCTGTTTTTT. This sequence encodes CASSQEGVGTGELFF.

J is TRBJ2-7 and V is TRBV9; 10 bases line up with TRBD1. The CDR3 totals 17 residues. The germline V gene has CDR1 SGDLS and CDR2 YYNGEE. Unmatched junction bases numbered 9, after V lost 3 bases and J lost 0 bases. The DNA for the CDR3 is TGTGCCAGCAGCGGGCGACCGACAGGGGGCGGCTCCTACGAGCAGTACTTC. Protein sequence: CASSGRPTGGGSYEQYF. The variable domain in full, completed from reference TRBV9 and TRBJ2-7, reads DSGVTQTPKHLITATGQRVTLRCSPRSGDLSVYWYQQSLDQGLQFLIQYYNGEERAKGNILERFSAQQFPDLHSELNLSSLELGDSALYFCASSGRPTGGGSYEQYFGPGTRLTVT.

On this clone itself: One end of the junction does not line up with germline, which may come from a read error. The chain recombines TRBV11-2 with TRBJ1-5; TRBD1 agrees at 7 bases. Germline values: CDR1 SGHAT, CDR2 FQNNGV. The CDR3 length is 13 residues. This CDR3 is CASSRTGGQSQHF. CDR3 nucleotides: TGTGCCAGCAGCAGGACAGGTGGTCAGTCCCAGCATTTT.

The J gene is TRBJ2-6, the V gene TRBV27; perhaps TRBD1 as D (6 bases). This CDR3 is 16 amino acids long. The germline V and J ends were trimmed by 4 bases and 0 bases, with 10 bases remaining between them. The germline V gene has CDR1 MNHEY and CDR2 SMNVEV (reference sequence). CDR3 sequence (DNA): TGTGCCAGCAGTTGGGGGCCAAGCTCTGGGGCCAACGTCCTGACTTTC. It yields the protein CASSWGPSSGANVLTF.

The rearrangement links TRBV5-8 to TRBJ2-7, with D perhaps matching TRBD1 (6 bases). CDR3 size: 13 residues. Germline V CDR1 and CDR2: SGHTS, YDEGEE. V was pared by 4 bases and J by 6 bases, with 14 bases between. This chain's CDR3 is CASSVSSGAEQYF. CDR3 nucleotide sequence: TGTGCCAGCAGCGTGTCCTCAGGGGCCGAGCAGTACTTC.

The CDR3 protein is CASSFGSRGPYNEQFF. The CDR3, as DNA: TGTGCCAGCAGCTTCGGGTCCCGAGGGCCTTACAATGAGCAGTTCTTC. The V and J genes are TRBV5-8 and TRBJ2-1; possibly TRBD2 for D (5 bases). Germline CDR1 and CDR2: SGHTS and YDEGEE. With 2 bases removed from V and 4 bases from J, the gap between germline ends came to 16 bases. This CDR3 region has 16 residues. Using reference TRBV5-8 and TRBJ2-1 for the parts outside the CDR3, the full variable domain is EAGVTQSPTHLIKTRGQQATLRCSPISGHTSVYWYQQALGLGLQFLLWYDEGEERNRGNFPPRFSGRQFPNYSSELNVNALELEDSALYLCASSFGSRGPYNEQFFGPGTRLTVL.

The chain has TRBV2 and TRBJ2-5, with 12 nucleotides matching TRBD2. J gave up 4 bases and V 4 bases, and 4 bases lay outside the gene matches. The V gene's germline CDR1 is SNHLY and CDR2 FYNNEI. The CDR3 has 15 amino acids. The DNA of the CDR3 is TGTGCCAGCAGTGCTAGCGGGGGGGCCTTAGAGACCCAGTACTTC. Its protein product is CASSASGGALETQYF.

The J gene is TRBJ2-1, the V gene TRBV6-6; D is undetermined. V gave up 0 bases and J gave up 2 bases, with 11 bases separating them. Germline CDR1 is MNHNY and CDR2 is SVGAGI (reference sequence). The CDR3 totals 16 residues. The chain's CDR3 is CASSYSSAAPYNEQFF. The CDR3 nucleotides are TGTGCCAGCAGTTACTCGTCGGCAGCCCCCTACAATGAGCAGTTCTTC.

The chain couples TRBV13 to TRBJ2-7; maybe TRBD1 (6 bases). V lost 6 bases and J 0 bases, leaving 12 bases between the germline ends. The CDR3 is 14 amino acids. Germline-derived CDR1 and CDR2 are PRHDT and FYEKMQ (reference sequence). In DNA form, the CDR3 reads TGTGCCAGCAGGGGACAAGGGGGCTCCTACGAGCAGTACTTC. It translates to CASRGQGGSYEQYF.

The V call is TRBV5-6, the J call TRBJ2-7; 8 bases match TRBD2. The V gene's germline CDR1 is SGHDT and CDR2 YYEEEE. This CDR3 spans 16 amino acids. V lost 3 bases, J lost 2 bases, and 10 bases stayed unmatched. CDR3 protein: CASSWDLSGDAYEQYF. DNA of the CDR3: TGTGCCAGCAGCTGGGACCTTAGCGGGGACGCCTACGAGCAGTACTTC.

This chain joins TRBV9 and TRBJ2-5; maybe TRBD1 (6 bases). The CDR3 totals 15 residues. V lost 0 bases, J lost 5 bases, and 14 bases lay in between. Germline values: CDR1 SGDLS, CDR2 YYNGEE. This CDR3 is CASSVVGRGAETQYF. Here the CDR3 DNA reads TGTGCCAGCAGCGTAGTGGGCAGGGGAGCGGAGACCCAGTACTTC.

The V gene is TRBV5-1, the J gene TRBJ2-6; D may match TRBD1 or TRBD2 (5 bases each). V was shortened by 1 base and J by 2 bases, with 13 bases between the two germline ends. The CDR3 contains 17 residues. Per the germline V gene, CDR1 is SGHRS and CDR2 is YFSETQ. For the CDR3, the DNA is TGCGCCAGCAGCTTGTCAGGGAGCGCTCCTGGGGCCAACGTCCTGACTTTC. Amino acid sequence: CASSLSGSAPGANVLTF.

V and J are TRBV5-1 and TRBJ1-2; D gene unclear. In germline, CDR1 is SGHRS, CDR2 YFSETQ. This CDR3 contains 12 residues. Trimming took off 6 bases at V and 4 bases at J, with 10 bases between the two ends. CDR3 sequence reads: CASTGGVYGYTF. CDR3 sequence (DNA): TGCGCCAGCACGGGAGGCGTCTATGGCTACACCTTC.